This T cell receptor (beta chain) was found in a study of blood T cell repertoires in COVID-19 (dated by TCRdb to 2019 to 2021). As for the study more broadly: Samples from collaborators originated in the United States, Italy and Spain and spanned both the acute and convalescent phases of COVID-19. The repertoires were made available in a free public database intended to serve as a resource for research on the immune response to SARS-CoV-2. The material from the prospective study consisted of cDNA or gDNA derived from T cells, B-cell-depleted T cells, or PBMCs. A de-identified subject ID, COVID-19 status, age in years and sex were almost always included in the sample metadata. The samples were drawn from two sources: the first 160 participants of the ongoing ImmuneRACE study, and fewer than 1,500 subjects contributed by 6 global collaborators. The dataset comprised deeply sampled blood TCRbeta repertoires from subjects exposed to, actively infected with, or recovered from COVID-19. HLA class I and class II types, where available, came from metadata supplied by the sample provider rather than from assay-based typing.

Overall study results and their limits: The quantity of clinical and demographic metadata differed by source and by participant and was supplied without curation.

This clone was counted once. Its antigen is unknown. Base-call qualities are not available, and no considerably larger clone is one nucleotide away. The immunoSEQ Assay, a bias-controlled multiplex PCR, was used to amplify TCRbeta CDR3 regions from genomic DNA. The authors processed their data as follows. The number of nucleated cells in each sample was estimated by amplification of reference gene primers within the assay. To quantify the absolute abundance of each unique TCRbeta CDR3 rearrangement, sequence reads were collapsed and filtered. For each sample, productive Simpson clonality was calculated by taking the square root of Simpson's diversity index across productive rearrangements. TCRdb obtained this table from immuneACCESS and retained in-frame rearrangements with V and J assigned. These tables miss some clones; where compared with another copy, unresolved V genes account for less than half of the shortfall, and the remainder is unexplained. Clone size and V and J calls were adopted from that table, with D and trimming inferred from the DNA. This sample gives hundreds of thousands of clones in total; 88% of them show up just once. The top ten hold 4% of the sample.

Collaborating institutions collected whole blood in K2EDTA tubes following their own protocols. For TCRbeta analysis, collaborators shipped samples as frozen whole blood, isolated PBMCs, or DNA extracted from either of those sample types. Counted from cysteine to phenylalanine, this CDR3 has 18 amino acids. Only the CDR3 part of the read is kept: 54 bases, read in frame from the first base. V drops 5 bases and J drops 0 bases, leaving 17 bases in between. CDR1 is given as SGHAT and CDR2 as FQNNGV, both from the germline V gene. This receptor was taken from a woman in her 50s with active or convalescent COVID-19. The rearranged segments are TRBV11-2 and TRBJ2-6; a tentative D match to TRBD1 spans 6 bases. Material: peripheral blood. The CDR3 reads as follows: CASSPNRVSSSGANVLTF. The sequenced DNA is TGTGCCAGCAGCCCGAACAGGGTTTCCAGCTCTGGGGCCAACGTCCTGACTTTC.